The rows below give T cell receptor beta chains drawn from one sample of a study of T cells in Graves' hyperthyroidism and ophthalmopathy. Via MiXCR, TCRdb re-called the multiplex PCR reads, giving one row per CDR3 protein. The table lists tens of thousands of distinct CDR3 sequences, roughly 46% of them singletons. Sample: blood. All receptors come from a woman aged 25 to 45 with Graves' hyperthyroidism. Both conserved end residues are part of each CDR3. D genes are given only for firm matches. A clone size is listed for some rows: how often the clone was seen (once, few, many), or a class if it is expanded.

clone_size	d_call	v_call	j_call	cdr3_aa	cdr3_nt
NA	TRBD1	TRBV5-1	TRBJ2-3	CASSVGTGGSDTQYF	TGCGCCAGCAGCGTTGGGACAGGGGGCTCGGATACGCAGTATTTT
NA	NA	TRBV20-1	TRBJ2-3	CSAPTSADTQYF	TGCAGTGCCCCAACAAGCGCAGATACGCAGTACTTT
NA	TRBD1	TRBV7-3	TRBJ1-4	CASSVRTGTDNEKLFF	TGTGCCAGCAGCGTGCGGACAGGGACAGACAATGAAAAACTGTTTTTT
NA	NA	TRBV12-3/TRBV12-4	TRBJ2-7	CASSSNREREQYF	TGTGCCAGCAGTTCAAACAGGGAACGGGAGCAGTACTTC
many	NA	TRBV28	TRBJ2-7	CASSLRSAGGAYEQYF	TGTGCCAGCAGTTTAAGGTCGGCGGGCGGTGCCTACGAGCAGTACTTC
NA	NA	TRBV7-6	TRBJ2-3	CASIGGTDTQYF	TGTGCCAGCATCGGGGGCACAGATACGCAGTATTTT
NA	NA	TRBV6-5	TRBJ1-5	CTSRRGNQSQHF	TGTACCAGTAGGAGGGGGAATCAGTCCCAGCATTTT
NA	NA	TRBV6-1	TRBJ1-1	CATHMAGDTEAFF	TGTGCCACGCACATGGCAGGGGACACTGAAGCTTTCTTT
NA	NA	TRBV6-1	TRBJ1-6	CASSELSPRHNSPLHF	TGTGCCAGCAGTGAACTGAGCCCCAGGCACAATTCACCCCTCCACTTT
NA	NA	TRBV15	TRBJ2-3	CATSSGDTQYF	TGTGCCACCAGCAGCGGAGATACGCAGTATTTT
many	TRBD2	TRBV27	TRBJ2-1	CASTRGDLSSYNEQFF	TGTGCCAGCACCCGGGGGGACTTAAGCTCCTACAATGAGCAGTTCTTC
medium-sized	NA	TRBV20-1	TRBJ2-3	CSATLGDTQYF	TGCAGTGCTACTCTGGGAGATACGCAGTATTTT
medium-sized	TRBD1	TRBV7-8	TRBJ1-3	CASSLGGGSQNTIYF	TGTGCCAGCAGCTTAGGAGGGGGCTCCCAAAACACCATATATTTT
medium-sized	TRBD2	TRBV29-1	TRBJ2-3	CSDRREGSTDTQYF	TGCAGCGATCGGCGGGAGGGGAGCACAGATACGCAGTATTTT
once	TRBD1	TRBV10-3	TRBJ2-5	CAVADREQETQYF	TGTGCCGTCGCCGACAGGGAACAAGAGACCCAGTACTTC
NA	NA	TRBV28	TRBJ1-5	CASSYGQGNRPQHF	TGTGCCAGCAGCTATGGGCAGGGCAATCGGCCCCAGCATTTT
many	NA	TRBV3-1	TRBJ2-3	CASSQDLGGVQYF	TGTGCCAGCAGCCAAGATCTGGGTGGGGTGCAGTATTTT
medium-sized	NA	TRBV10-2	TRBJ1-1	CASKRGGSDTEAFF	TGCGCCAGCAAAAGAGGGGGTTCGGACACTGAAGCTTTCTTT
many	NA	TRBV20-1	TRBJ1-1	CSARVGYTEAFF	TGCAGTGCTAGAGTGGGGTACACTGAAGCTTTCTTT
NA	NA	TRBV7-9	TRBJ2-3	CASSFSSGSSDTQYF	TGTGCCAGCAGCTTCAGTAGCGGATCTTCAGATACGCAGTATTTT
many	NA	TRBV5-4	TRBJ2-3	CASSLDWGHTDTQYF	TGTGCCAGCAGCTTGGATTGGGGGCACACAGATACGCAGTATTTT
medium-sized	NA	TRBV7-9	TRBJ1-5	CASSSSLEPQHF	TGTGCCAGCAGCTCCTCCTTGGAGCCCCAGCATTTT
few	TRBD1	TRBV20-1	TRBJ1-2	CSAPSPGGRGPRGYTF	TGCAGTGCTCCTTCCCCTGGGGGCAGGGGGCCAAGGGGCTACACCTTC
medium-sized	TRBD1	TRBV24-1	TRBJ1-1	CATRTGTDTEAFF	TGTGCCACCCGGACAGGGACCGACACTGAAGCTTTCTTT
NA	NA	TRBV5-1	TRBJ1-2	CACSLVSGDDSYTF	TGCGCCTGCAGCTTGGTCTCAGGGGACGATAGCTACACCTTC
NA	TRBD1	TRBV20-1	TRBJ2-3	CSARLGQGADTQYF	TGCAGCGCTAGACTAGGACAGGGGGCAGATACGCAGTATTTT
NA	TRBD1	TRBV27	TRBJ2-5	CASSRDRGNLEETQYF	TGTGCCAGCAGCCGAGACAGGGGGAATTTGGAAGAGACCCAGTACTTC
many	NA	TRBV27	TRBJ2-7	CASSLLFGAYEQYF	TGTGCCAGCAGTCTACTTTTCGGGGCCTACGAGCAGTACTTC
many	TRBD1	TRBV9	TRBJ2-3	CASSVLGGADTQYF	TGTGCCAGCAGCGTTCTAGGGGGCGCAGATACGCAGTATTTT
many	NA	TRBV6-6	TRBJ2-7	CASSYPGVYEQYF	TGTGCCAGCAGTTACCCCGGGGTTTACGAGCAGTACTTC
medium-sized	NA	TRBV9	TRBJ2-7	CASSVGSGHYEQYF	TGTGCCAGCAGCGTAGGCTCAGGGCACTACGAGCAGTACTTC
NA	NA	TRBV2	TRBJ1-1	CASSQMGRAFF	TGTGCCAGCAGCCAGATGGGGAGAGCTTTCTTT
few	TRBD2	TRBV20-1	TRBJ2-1	CSAPGLAEDNEQFF	TGCAGTGCTCCCGGACTAGCGGAAGACAATGAGCAGTTCTTC
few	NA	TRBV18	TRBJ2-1	CASSPRHLNEQFF	TGTGCCAGCTCACCAAGACACCTCAATGAGCAGTTCTTC
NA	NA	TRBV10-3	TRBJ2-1	CAIRGDNGEEQFF	TGTGCCATCAGGGGGGACAACGGGGAGGAGCAGTTCTTC
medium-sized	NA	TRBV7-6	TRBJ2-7	CASSLEDGAEQYF	TGTGCCAGCAGCTTAGAGGATGGGGCCGAGCAGTACTTC
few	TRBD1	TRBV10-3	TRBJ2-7	CAISEGTGGYEQYF	TGTGCCATCAGTGAGGGGACAGGGGGATACGAGCAGTACTTC
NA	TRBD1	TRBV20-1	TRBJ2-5	CSARGGQSLETQYF	TGCAGTGCTAGAGGGGGACAGTCATTGGAGACCCAGTACTTC
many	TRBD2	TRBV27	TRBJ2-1	CASSLFAGVSYNEQFF	TGTGCCAGCAGTTTATTTGCGGGAGTGTCCTACAATGAGCAGTTCTTC
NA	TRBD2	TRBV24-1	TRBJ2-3	CATGGGLAAGTDTQYF	TGTGCCACCGGGGGGGGACTAGCGGCCGGCACAGATACGCAGTATTTT
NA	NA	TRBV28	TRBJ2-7	CASSFTTWTPKSYEQYF	TGTGCCAGCAGTTTCACGACCTGGACACCTAAATCCTACGAGCAGTACTTC
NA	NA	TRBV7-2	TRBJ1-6	CASSLAEGGGSPLHF	TGTGCCAGCAGCTTAGCCGAAGGGGGTGGTTCACCCCTCCACTTT
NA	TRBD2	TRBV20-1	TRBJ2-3	CSARTSGRDTQYF	TGCAGTGCCCGGACTAGCGGGAGGGATACGCAGTATTTT
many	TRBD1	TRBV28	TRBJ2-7	CASVQTGQYPYEQYF	TGTGCCAGCGTCCAGACAGGGCAATACCCCTACGAGCAGTACTTC
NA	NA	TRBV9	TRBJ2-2	CASSDNHRQDLNTGKLFF	TGTGCCAGCAGCGATAACCATAGACAGGATCTTAACACCGGGAAGCTGTTTTTT
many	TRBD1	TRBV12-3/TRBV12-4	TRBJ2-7	CASSQTGGEQYF	TGTGCCAGCAGCCAAACAGGGGGCGAGCAGTACTTC
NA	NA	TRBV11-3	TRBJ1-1	CAGSEDAGLEALF	TGTGCCGGCAGCGAAGACGCTGGCCTTGAAGCTCTCTTT
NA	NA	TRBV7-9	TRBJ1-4	CASSLGKAPRATNEKLFF	TGTGCCAGCAGTTTAGGCAAGGCCCCGAGAGCAACTAATGAAAAACTGTTTTTT
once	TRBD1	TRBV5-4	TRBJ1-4	CASSMNRGVTEKLFF	TGTGCCAGCAGCATGAACAGGGGGGTGACTGAAAAACTGTTTTTT
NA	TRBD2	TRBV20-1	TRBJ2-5	CSASGSQETQYF	TGCAGTGCCAGCGGGAGTCAAGAGACCCAGTACTTC
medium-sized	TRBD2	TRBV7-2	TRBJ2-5	CASSLVTSGQETQYF	TGTGCCAGCAGCTTGGTGACTAGCGGGCAAGAGACCCAGTACTTC
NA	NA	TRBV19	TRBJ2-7	CASTRRWNQPQHFGDEQYF	NA
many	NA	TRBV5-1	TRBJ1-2	CASSPSDAIGYTF	TGCGCCAGCAGCCCCTCGGACGCCATCGGCTACACCTTC
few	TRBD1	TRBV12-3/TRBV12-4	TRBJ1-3	CASSRTGGSGNTIYF	TGTGCCAGCAGTAGGACAGGGGGCTCTGGAAACACCATATATTTT
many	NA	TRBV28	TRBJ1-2	CASRTWGYGYTF	TGTGCCAGCAGGACCTGGGGCTATGGCTACACCTTC
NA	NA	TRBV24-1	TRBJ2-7	CATSDLGESSYEQYF	TGTGCCACCAGTGATTTAGGGGAGAGCTCCTACGAGCAGTACTTC
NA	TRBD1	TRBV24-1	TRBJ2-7	CATAGTGDEQYF	TGTGCCACAGCCGGGACAGGGGACGAGCAGTACTTC
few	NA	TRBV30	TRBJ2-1	CAWSVSRTSSYNEQFF	TGTGCCTGGAGTGTAAGTCGCACGAGCTCCTACAATGAGCAGTTCTTC
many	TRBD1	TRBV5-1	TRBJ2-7	CASSSETGREQYF	TGCGCCAGCAGCTCCGAGACAGGGCGCGAGCAGTACTTC
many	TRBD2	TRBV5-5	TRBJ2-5	CASSLEVAGGRETQYF	TGTGCCAGCAGCTTGGAGGTAGCGGGAGGGAGAGAGACCCAGTACTTC